Shown below are 22 T cell receptor beta chains from a single sample sequenced in a study of OX40 agonist ivuxolimab in advanced cancers. The library was generated by the immunoSEQ multiplex PCR assay. This is the immuneACCESS table as TCRdb keeps it, with only in-frame sequences that have V and J called. A part of the clones is gone; compared with another copy, unresolved V genes explain less than half, and the rest is unexplained. The sample table shows 57,000 or so clones, and 65% to 85% are seen once. The top ten clonotypes cover about 0.65% of the sample. The sequencing used CD4+ or CD8+ T cells sorted from blood, collected in a trial of the OX40 agonist ivuxolimab. The receptors stem from an adult with an advanced solid tumor such as melanoma, head and neck, liver or kidney cancer.

This chain links TRBV7-6 with TRBJ1-1, with unresolved D. With 2 bases removed from V and 1 base from J, the gap between germline ends came to 5 bases. Germline lookup yields CDR1 SGHVS and CDR2 FNYEAQ. This CDR3 is built from 13 residues. The CDR3 loop is CASSLNGNTEAFF. In DNA form, the CDR3 reads TGTGCCAGCAGCTTAAACGGGAACACTGAAGCTTTCTTT.

This sequence joins TRBV6-1 and TRBJ2-4; 8 bases line up with TRBD2. The CDR3 contains 15 residues. Germline V gene sequence: CDR1 MNHNS, CDR2 SASEGT. Unmatched junction bases numbered 12, after V lost 8 bases and J lost 6 bases. In DNA, the CDR3 is TGTGCCAGCCGTACGGCGGGGGGCTTAGTAAACATTCAGTACTTC. Protein: CASRTAGGLVNIQYF.

The gene calls are TRBV28 and TRBJ2-7; D remains unclear. The V gene lost 3 bases and the J gene lost 2 bases, with 8 bases spanning the gap. Germline V gene lookup returns CDR1 MDHEN and CDR2 SYDVKM. The CDR3 runs 13 residues. CDR3 coding DNA: TGTGCCAGCAGTTTGGACGCCCCCTACGAGCAGTACTTC. Amino acids: CASSLDAPYEQYF.

This chain links TRBV11-2 with TRBJ2-7; tentative D call: TRBD2 (7 bases). The length of the CDR3 is 16 residues. Trimming shortened V by 5 bases and J by 2 bases, and 19 bases separated the two germline ends. The germline V gene has CDR1 SGHAT and CDR2 FQNNGV. CDR3 sequence reads: CASSASLGGGPYEQYF. CDR3 nucleotide sequence: TGTGCCAGCAGCGCCTCCCTGGGGGGGGGCCCCTACGAGCAGTACTTC.

This chain links TRBV7-2 with TRBJ2-1; 10 bases are shared with TRBD2. J lost 12 bases, V lost 4 bases, and 12 bases had no gene match. This CDR3 spans 15 amino acids. CDR1 is SGHTA, CDR2 FQGNSA, per germline. The CDR3 spells CASSWYTSGAGGQFF. The DNA of the CDR3 is TGTGCCAGCAGCTGGTACACTAGCGGGGCCGGGGGGCAGTTCTTC.

The chain carries TRBV4-2 and TRBJ2-2; 9 positions match TRBD2. V lost 4 bases, J lost 6 bases, and 12 bases stayed unmatched. Germline CDR1 reads LGHNA; CDR2 reads YNFKEQ. CDR3 length equals 17 residues. Here the CDR3 reads CASSPTPSGGLPGELFF. CDR3 in DNA: TGTGCCAGCAGCCCGACCCCCAGCGGGGGGCTCCCCGGGGAGCTGTTTTTT.

This chain joins TRBV2 and TRBJ1-4; 7 nucleotides line up with TRBD1. This CDR3 comprises 15 residues. J lost 0 bases, V lost 5 bases, and 3 bases had no gene match. Germline loops: CDR1 SNHLY, CDR2 FYNNEI. DNA for the CDR3: TGTGCCAGCAGTACAGGGGTTACAACTAATGAAAAACTGTTTTTT. Its translation is CASSTGVTTNEKLFF.

The chain has TRBV7-9 and TRBJ2-1; TRBD2 aligns across 9 bases. With 5 bases clipped from V and 4 bases from J, the junction kept 6 bases outside the gene matches. The CDR3 has 15 residues. From germline, CDR1 is SEHNR and CDR2 FQNEAQ (reference sequence). CDR3 sequence (DNA): TGTGCCAGCAGCAAAGGACTAGCGTCGTACAATGAGCAGTTCTTC. Residues: CASSKGLASYNEQFF.

V gene TRBV6-1 combines with J gene TRBJ2-2; 7 bases agree with TRBD1. The CDR3 covers 14 residues. CDR1 is MNHNS, CDR2 SASEGT, per germline. Germline trimming cut 6 bases from V and 1 base from J; bases unmatched to any gene: 2. As DNA, the CDR3 is TGTGCCAGCAGAAGGGACAGGAACACCGGGGAGCTGTTTTTT. Translation gives CASRRDRNTGELFF.

V gene TRBV19 combines with J gene TRBJ2-5; the D gene is possibly TRBD2 (6 bases). Trimming removed 0 bases at V and 0 bases at J, with 14 bases between. The CDR3 is 17 amino acids. The V gene's germline CDR1 is LNHDA and CDR2 SQIVND (reference sequence). The chain's CDR3 is CASSIEVGRGYQETQYF. DNA for the CDR3: TGTGCCAGTAGTATAGAGGTGGGGCGGGGTTACCAAGAGACCCAGTACTTC.

The chain is built from TRBV28 and TRBJ1-1; D unclear. Trimming stripped 3 bases from V and 11 bases from J, with 7 bases between. The CDR3 length is 10 residues. Germline V gene sequence: CDR1 MDHEN, CDR2 SYDVKM. The CDR3 DNA reads TGTGCCAGCAGTTTGAGACTGGCTTTCTTT. It codes for CASSLRLAFF.

A word on this clone: An end of the junction differs from the germline gene, which may be a read error. The sample has other DNA sequences that encode this CDR3 too. This chain links TRBV19 with TRBJ1-2; 8 bases are shared with TRBD1. CDR1 LNHDA and CDR2 SQIVND come from the germline V gene (reference sequence). This CDR3 is 14 amino acids long. CDR3 sequence (DNA): TGCGCCAGTAGTCTTGGGACAGGTCTCTATGGCTACACCTTC. It encodes CASSLGTGLYGYTF.

The chain recombines TRBV19 with TRBJ1-5; 7 bases agree with TRBD1. This CDR3 has 13 residues. Germline-derived CDR1 and CDR2 are LNHDA and SQIVND (reference sequence). Trimming removed 4 bases from V and 9 bases from J; junction bases left unmatched: 6. CDR3: CASSTQGEGPQHF. The CDR3 region has the DNA TGTGCCAGTAGTACTCAGGGGGAGGGGCCCCAGCATTTT.

The CDR3 protein is CAGTGMGPTGELFF. In DNA, the CDR3 is TGTGCCGGAACAGGAATGGGTCCCACCGGGGAGCTGTTTTTT. The chain combines TRBV30 with TRBJ2-2, with D possibly matching TRBD1 (5 bases). This CDR3 is 14 amino acids long. Trimming cost V 8 bases and J 4 bases, with 17 bases left between them. Germline loops: CDR1 GTSNPN, CDR2 SVGIG (reference sequence).

The rearrangement uses TRBV7-9 and TRBJ2-5; 10 nucleotides align to TRBD1. The germline V gene has CDR1 SEHNR and CDR2 FQNEAQ (reference sequence). V shed 4 bases, J shed 1 base, and the junction held 6 bases outside the gene matches. This CDR3 is 16 amino acids long. The CDR3 protein is CASSSSGTGVQETQYF. DNA of the CDR3: TGTGCCAGCAGCTCCTCCGGGACAGGGGTCCAAGAGACCCAGTACTTC.

The genes are TRBV29-1 and TRBJ1-2; D remains unclear. This CDR3 comprises 12 residues. Trimming left V 0 bases short and J 7 bases short, with 9 bases between. Germline assignment: CDR1 SQVTM and CDR2 ANQGSEA. CDR3 coding DNA: TGCAGCGTTGAAGATCGGGCTGGTGGCTACACCTTC. Its translation is CSVEDRAGGYTF.

The rearrangement uses TRBV5-4 and TRBJ2-5; 13 positions match TRBD2. This CDR3 is built from 15 residues. With 3 bases clipped from V and 3 bases from J, the junction kept 2 bases outside the gene matches. Germline V gives CDR1 SGHNT, CDR2 YYREEE (reference sequence). CDR3 DNA sequence: TGTGCCAGCAGCTCCGGGACTAGCGGGAAAGAGACCCAGTACTTC. It yields the protein CASSSGTSGKETQYF.

J is TRBJ2-1 and V is TRBV12-5; D is possibly TRBD2 (6 bases). CDR3 size: 16 residues. Germline V gene lookup returns CDR1 LGHNT and CDR2 FRNRAP. Trimming stripped 6 bases from V and 7 bases from J, with 22 bases between. The CDR3 bases are TGTGCTAGTGGCTGGGACTCAATAGGGGTAAGGAATGAGCAGTTCTTC. Protein sequence: CASGWDSIGVRNEQFF. The whole variable domain, remainder taken from reference TRBV12-5 and TRBJ2-1, is DARVTQTPRHKVTEMGQEVTMRCQPILGHNTVFWYRQTMMQGLELLAYFRNRAPLDDSGMPKDRFSAEMPDATLATLKIQPSEPRDSAVYFCASGWDSIGVRNEQFFGPGTRLTVL.

The CDR3 sequence: CASGDGQARSPLHF. As DNA, the CDR3 is TGTGCCAGCGGCGACGGACAGGCGAGGTCACCCCTCCACTTT. This sequence joins TRBV7-9 and TRBJ1-6; 7 nucleotides align to TRBD1. This CDR3 is built from 14 residues. Germline lookup yields CDR1 SEHNR and CDR2 FQNEAQ (reference sequence). V was pared by 8 bases and J by 10 bases, with 11 bases of the junction left unmatched. The whole variable domain, filled in from reference TRBV7-9 and TRBJ1-6, reads DTGVSQNPRHKITKRGQNVTFRCDPISEHNRLYWYRQTLGQGPEFLTYFQNEAQLEKSRLLSDRFSAERPKGSFSTLEIQRTEQGDSAMYLCASGDGQARSPLHFGNGTRLTVT.

This clone was seen a few times. The gene calls are TRBV5-5 and TRBJ1-2, with D possibly matching TRBD1 (6 bases). V was pared by 2 bases and J by 6 bases, with 14 bases between. Germline CDR1 reads SGHKS; CDR2 reads YYEKEE (reference sequence). There are 14 residues in the CDR3. The CDR3 is CASSLTTGLHGYTF. The CDR3 nucleotides are TGTGCCAGCAGCTTAACCACAGGGCTGCATGGCTACACCTTC. The full variable domain, completed using reference TRBV5-5 and TRBJ1-2, is DAGVTQSPTHLIKTRGQQVTLRCSPISGHKSVSWYQQVLGQGPQFIFQYYEKEERGRGNFPDRFSARQFPNYSSELNVNALLLGDSALYLCASSLTTGLHGYTFGSGTRLTVV.

This clone occurred a few times. This chain uses TRBV30 with TRBJ1-5, with 8 bases identical to TRBD1. The CDR3 length is 15 residues. Germline assignment: CDR1 GTSNPN and CDR2 SVGIG (reference sequence). With 2 bases clipped from V and 2 bases from J, the junction kept 5 bases outside the gene matches. The CDR3 DNA sequence: TGTGCCTGGAGTAGGACAGGGAAGGGCAATCAGCCCCAGCATTTT. It specifies CAWSRTGKGNQPQHF.

The chain employs TRBV19 and TRBJ1-2; D is ambiguous. V lost 5 bases to trimming and J lost 4 bases, with 17 bases between them. The CDR3 contains 15 residues. The germline V gene has CDR1 LNHDA and CDR2 SQIVND (reference sequence). The CDR3: CASSLPHSRVYGYTF. As DNA, the CDR3 is TGTGCCAGTAGTCTCCCACATAGTAGAGTCTATGGCTACACCTTC.